Listed below are T cell receptor beta chains from one sample, sequenced in a study of blood T cell repertoires in COVID-19. Profiled with immunoSEQ multiplex PCR; TCRdb holds only in-frame clones, not every one. Of about 220,000 clones in the sample, roughly 85% were seen once. Material: peripheral blood. All receptors come from a woman over 75 with acute or convalescent COVID-19. Each CDR3 is given with its conserved first and last residue.

v_gene	j_gene	CDR3aa
TRBV9	TRBJ2-1	CASSLLTGGGRYNEQFF
TRBV6-2/TRBV6-3	TRBJ2-3	CASSWRDTQYF
TRBV11-3	TRBJ1-1	CASSLDLGRTTGAFF
TRBV9	TRBJ1-1	CASSVVPTNTEAFF
TRBV10-3	TRBJ2-5	CAISGASGGFNQETQYF
TRBV2	TRBJ2-5	CASSRRGAKETQYF
TRBV20-1	TRBJ1-2	CSASVEVGYTF
TRBV5-1	TRBJ1-2	CASSAEANYGYTF
TRBV19	TRBJ1-4	CASSIGGAGQRNEKLFF
TRBV6-1	TRBJ2-7	CASSEGQGAYEQYF
TRBV7-6	TRBJ1-2	CASSPGQGVYGYTF
TRBV6-6	TRBJ2-2	CASSWGGTQSTGELFF
TRBV6-1	TRBJ1-4	CASSEVRSAGEKLFF
TRBV5-6	TRBJ1-1	CASRPQGANTEAFF
TRBV27	TRBJ2-3	CASRRILATHTDTQYF
TRBV6-4	TRBJ1-2	CASRQTGDLYGYTF
TRBV27	TRBJ1-6	CASSSLRVYNSPLHF
TRBV6-5	TRBJ2-2	CASAGLAGGGGELFF
TRBV19	TRBJ2-3	CASSIDSRSTDTQYF
TRBV5-8	TRBJ1-2	CASSLRSIQGYYGYTF
TRBV19	TRBJ2-1	CASSIVGGNQFF
TRBV18	TRBJ1-1	CASSPGSPGGFGTEAFF
TRBV3-1/TRBV3-2	TRBJ1-5	CASSQVLPLNQPQHF
TRBV3-1/TRBV3-2	TRBJ1-2	CASSHRDREAGYTF
TRBV6-5	TRBJ1-1	CASSSGGYRTEAFF
TRBV5-5	TRBJ1-2	CASSQGQGGGYTF